The rows below give T cell receptor beta chains drawn from one sample of a study of T cells in Graves' hyperthyroidism and ophthalmopathy. TCRdb passed the multiplex PCR reads through MiXCR, listing each CDR3 protein once. The profile shows hundreds of thousands of distinct CDR3 sequences, 15% to 20% of them singletons. Sequenced input: blood. The receptors were gathered from a woman aged 45-60 years with Graves' hyperthyroidism that later progressed to Graves' ophthalmopathy. Each CDR3 is given with its conserved first and last residue. The order of the fields is D gene, J gene, CDR3 length, clone size, V gene, CDR3 protein, CDR3 DNA. A D gene is named only where the DNA matches it firmly. Clone size is stated in some rows and not others, as once, few, many or a class when expanded.

>-|TRBJ1-2|14|few|TRBV27
CASRGVEGAYGYTF
TGTGCCAGCAGAGGGGTGGAAGGGGCGTATGGCTACACCTTC
>TRBD1|TRBJ2-3|17|-|TRBV5-6
CASSYGAGTDSTDTQYF
TGTGCCAGCAGCTATGGGGCTGGGACAGATTCCACAGATACGCAGTATTTT
>TRBD1|TRBJ2-7|13|many|TRBV20-1
CSAIDRGVHEQYF
TGCAGTGCTATCGACAGGGGTGTTCACGAGCAGTACTTC
>-|TRBJ2-1|12|-|TRBV27
CASSLGGHEQFF
TGTGCCAGCAGTTTGGGGGGCCATGAGCAGTTCTTC
>TRBD1|TRBJ1-2|14|few|TRBV7-2
CASSLRSQGGSNTF
TGTGCCAGCAGCTTAAGGAGCCAGGGGGGGAGTAACACCTTC
>-|TRBJ2-3|14|many|TRBV20-1
CSARVLTVPDTQYF
TGCAGTGCTAGAGTTCTGACTGTACCAGATACGCAGTATTTT
>TRBD1|TRBJ2-7|14|many|TRBV12-3/TRBV12-4
CASSHRDRADEQYF
TGTGCCAGCAGTCACCGGGACAGGGCGGACGAGCAGTACTTC
>-|TRBJ1-1|14|few|TRBV6-4
CASRRQATNTEAFF
TGTGCCAGCAGAAGACAGGCGACGAACACTGAAGCTTTCTTT
>TRBD2|TRBJ2-5|13|few|TRBV29-1
CSVGQAGLETQYF
TGCAGCGTCGGGCAAGCGGGGCTAGAGACCCAGTACTTC
>-|TRBJ1-2|14|-|TRBV6-6
CASSYSLQRGGYTF
TGTGCCAGCAGTTACTCCCTCCAAAGAGGAGGCTACACCTTC
>TRBD1|TRBJ1-2|16|few|TRBV5-4
CASSTDAGQGLNGYTF
TGTGCCAGCAGTACTGATGCTGGACAGGGCTTAAATGGCTACACCTTC
>TRBD2|TRBJ2-5|15|few|TRBV20-1
CSATTSGGYQETQYF
TGCAGTGCGACTACTAGCGGGGGCTACCAAGAGACCCAGTACTTC